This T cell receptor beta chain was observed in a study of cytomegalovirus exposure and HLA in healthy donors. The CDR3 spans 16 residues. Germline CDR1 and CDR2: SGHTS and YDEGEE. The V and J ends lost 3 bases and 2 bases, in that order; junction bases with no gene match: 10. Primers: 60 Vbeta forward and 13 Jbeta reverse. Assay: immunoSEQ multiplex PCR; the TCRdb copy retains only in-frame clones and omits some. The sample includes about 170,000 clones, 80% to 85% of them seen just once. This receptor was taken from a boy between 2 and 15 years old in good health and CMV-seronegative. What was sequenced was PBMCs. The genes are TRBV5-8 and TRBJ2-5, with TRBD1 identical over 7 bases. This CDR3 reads CASSSFAAGGQETQYF. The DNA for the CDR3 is TGTGCCAGCAGCTCTTTCGCGGCAGGGGGACAAGAGACCCAGTACTTC.